The 16 T cell receptor beta chains below were found in one sample sequenced in a study of graft-versus-host responses after intestinal transplantation. TCRdb's copy holds only in-frame clones and misses some; the assay was immunoSEQ multiplex PCR. The sample shows roughly 100,000 clones, roughly 84% of them seen only once. Their antigen targets remain unknown. Sequenced here: unstimulated CD4+ T cells sorted from spleen or lymph node cells, sampled before intestinal transplant. These receptors were taken from a human donor who received an intestinal transplant.

The chain recombines TRBV5-5 with TRBJ1-4; D is possibly TRBD1 (5 bases). Germline CDR1 and CDR2: SGHKS and YYEKEE (reference sequence). Trimming cost V 4 bases and J 8 bases, with 15 bases left between them. CDR3 length: 14 amino acids. The CDR3 DNA reads TGTGCCAGCAGCGGGGGGTTAGTCGGGGAAAAACTGTTTTTT. It is translated as CASSGGLVGEKLFF.

V is TRBV11-2 and J is TRBJ2-5, with D uncertain. Germline-derived CDR1 and CDR2 are SGHAT and FQNNGV. The V and J ends lost 7 bases and 4 bases respectively, with 13 bases between them. CDR3 length: 13 amino acids. As DNA, the CDR3 is TGTGCCAGCACACGACCCCCAAGAGAGACCCAGTACTTC. Its translation is CASTRPPRETQYF.

The chain recombines TRBV9 with TRBJ1-1; 11 positions agree with TRBD1. The length of the CDR3 is 14 residues. V trimming: 3 bases; J trimming: 4 bases; junction bases outside the gene matches: 2. CDR1 is SGDLS, CDR2 YYNGEE, per germline. For the CDR3, the DNA is TGTGCCAGCAGCGCTGGACAGGGGGCCACTGAAGCTTTCTTT. This codes for CASSAGQGATEAFF.

The V call is TRBV11-2, the J call TRBJ1-5, with D uncertain. The CDR3 consists of 13 residues. Germline CDR1 and CDR2: SGHAT and FQNNGV. V dropped 3 bases and J dropped 5 bases, with 8 bases sitting between them. CDR3: CASSFTSYQPQHF. CDR3 in DNA: TGTGCCAGCAGCTTCACGTCTTATCAGCCCCAGCATTTT.

This clone is labeled as medium-sized. The V and J genes are TRBV5-1 and TRBJ1-1; 7 nucleotides match TRBD1. V lost 4 bases and J lost 1; bases outside the gene matches: 4. Germline CDR1 SGHRS, CDR2 YFSETQ. CDR3 length: 14 residues. The CDR3 sequence is CASSTGQPNTEAFF. DNA for the CDR3: TGCGCCAGCAGCACGGGACAGCCGAACACTGAAGCTTTCTTT.

V is TRBV19 and J is TRBJ1-5, with no clear D. Germline CDR1 is LNHDA and CDR2 is SQIVND (reference sequence). The CDR3 length is 15 residues. V gave up 7 bases and J gave up 5 bases, with 18 bases separating them. Here the CDR3 reads CASTISQDRYQPQHF. The CDR3 DNA is TGTGCCAGTACCATATCCCAGGACCGATATCAGCCCCAGCATTTT.

The J gene is TRBJ2-3, the V gene TRBV10-2; D tentatively fits TRBD1 or TRBD2 (6 bases each). The length of the CDR3 is 14 residues. Germline CDR1 is WSHSY and CDR2 is SAAADI. Trimming cost V 3 bases and J 1 base, with 8 bases left between them. CDR3 sequence: CASSDRGRTDTQYF. CDR3 in DNA: TGCGCCAGCAGTGATCGGGGGCGCACAGATACGCAGTATTTT.

This rearrangement joins TRBV6-4 to TRBJ2-7; D gene unclear. The V end was cut by 6 bases, the J end by 3 bases, with 15 bases between. Germline V gene sequence: CDR1 MRHNA, CDR2 SNTAGT. The CDR3 is made up of 14 amino acids. CDR3 sequence reads: CASRKAQPFYEQYF. As DNA, the CDR3 is TGTGCCAGCAGAAAAGCACAGCCTTTCTACGAGCAGTACTTC.

To note about this clone: Other DNA sequences from this sample encode an identical CDR3 as well. The J gene is TRBJ2-7, the V gene TRBV2; 7 bases fit TRBD2. CDR3 length equals 12 residues. Per the germline V gene, CDR1 is SNHLY and CDR2 is FYNNEI. J gave up 1 base and V 6 bases, and 0 bases lay outside the gene matches. CDR3 sequence (DNA): TGTGCCAGCAGGGGGGGGTCCTACGAGCAGTACTTC. As protein: CASRGGSYEQYF.

CDR3 amino acids: CASTIPIYNSPLHF. For the CDR3, the DNA is TGTGCCAGCACCATACCGATCTATAATTCACCCCTCCACTTT. The V call is TRBV7-9, the J call TRBJ1-6; the D is unclear. Germline lookup yields CDR1 SEHNR and CDR2 FQNEAQ (reference sequence). V was shortened by 7 bases and J by 3 bases, with 10 bases between the two germline ends. The CDR3 has 14 amino acids.

The chain is built from TRBV6-5 and TRBJ1-2, with 8 nucleotides matching TRBD1. Germline CDR1 MNHEY, CDR2 SVGAGI. Trimming took 0 bases from V and 8 from J; bases not matched to a gene: 5. This CDR3 is 14 amino acids long. The CDR3 DNA is TGTGCCAGCAGTTACTCGGACAGGGCGGGAGGCTACACCTTC. Encoded protein: CASSYSDRAGGYTF.

This chain's CDR3 is CASSLASGNTGNTIYF. In nucleotides, the CDR3 is TGTGCCAGCAGCTTAGCGTCCGGGAACACTGGAAACACCATATATTTT. The rearrangement links TRBV7-2 to TRBJ1-3; D gene unclear. V was cut by 0 bases and J by 2 bases, with 11 bases left in between. The germline V gene encodes CDR1 SGHTA and CDR2 FQGNSA. This CDR3 has 16 amino acids. Complete variable domain (other parts from reference TRBV7-2 and TRBJ1-3): GAGVSQSPSNKVTEKGKDVELRCDPISGHTALYWYRQSLGQGLEFLIYFQGNSAPDKSGLPSDRFSAERTGGSVSTLTIQRTQQEDSAVYLCASSLASGNTGNTIYFGEGSWLTVV.

The chain employs TRBV7-3 and TRBJ2-5, with 9 bases lining up with TRBD1. The germline gives CDR1 SGHTA, CDR2 FQGTGA. This CDR3 spans 14 amino acids. J lost 4 bases, V lost 2 bases, and 2 bases had no gene match. CDR3 sequence (DNA): TGTGCCAGCAGCTTATCGGGACAGGGAGAGACCCAGTACTTC. This sequence encodes CASSLSGQGETQYF.

The V gene is TRBV7-2, the J gene TRBJ1-5, with D perhaps TRBD1 (6 bases). This CDR3 is built from 15 residues. Germline V gene data show CDR1 as SGHTA and CDR2 as FQGNSA. V lost 5 bases and J 6 bases, leaving 17 bases between the germline ends. The CDR3 protein is CASSPNRARGQPQHF. In DNA form, the CDR3 reads TGTGCCAGCAGCCCAAACAGGGCTAGGGGTCAGCCCCAGCATTTT.

V gene TRBV6-5 combines with J gene TRBJ2-7; D ambiguous. Germline-derived CDR1 and CDR2 are MNHEY and SVGAGI. This CDR3 has 13 residues. V lost 6 bases and J lost 3, with 12 bases in between. The CDR3 reads CASRKRAYYEQYF. CDR3 nucleotides: TGTGCCAGCAGAAAACGGGCCTACTACGAGCAGTACTTC.

This sequence joins TRBV11-3 and TRBJ2-3; 7 bases are shared with TRBD1. CDR3 length: 13 residues. V was pared by 6 bases and J by 6 bases, with 6 bases of the junction left unmatched. Germline CDR1 reads SGHNT; CDR2 reads YENEEA. CDR3 loop: CASRGTDRDTQYF. The DNA of the CDR3 is TGTGCCAGCAGGGGGACAGATCGCGATACGCAGTATTTT.